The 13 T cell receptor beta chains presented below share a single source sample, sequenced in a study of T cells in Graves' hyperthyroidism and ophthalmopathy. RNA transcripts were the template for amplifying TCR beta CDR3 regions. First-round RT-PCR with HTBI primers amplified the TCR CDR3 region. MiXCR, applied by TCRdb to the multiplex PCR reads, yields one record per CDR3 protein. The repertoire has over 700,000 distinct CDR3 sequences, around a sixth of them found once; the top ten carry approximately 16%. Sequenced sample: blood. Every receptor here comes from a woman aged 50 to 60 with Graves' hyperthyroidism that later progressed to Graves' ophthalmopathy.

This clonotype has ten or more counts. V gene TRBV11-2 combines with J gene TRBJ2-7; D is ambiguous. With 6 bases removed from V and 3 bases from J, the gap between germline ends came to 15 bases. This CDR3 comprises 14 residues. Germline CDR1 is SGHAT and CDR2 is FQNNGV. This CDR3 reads CASRKNEQRYEQYF. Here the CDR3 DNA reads TGTGCCAGCAGGAAAAATGAACAGCGCTACGAGCAGTACTTC.

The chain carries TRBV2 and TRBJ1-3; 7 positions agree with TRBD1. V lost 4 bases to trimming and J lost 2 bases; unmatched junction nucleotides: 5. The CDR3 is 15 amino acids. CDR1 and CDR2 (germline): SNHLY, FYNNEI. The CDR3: CASSVEGAPGNTIYF. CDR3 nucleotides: TGTGCCAGCAGTGTGGAGGGGGCTCCTGGAAACACCATATATTTT. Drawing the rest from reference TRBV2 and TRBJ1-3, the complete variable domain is EPEVTQTPSHQVTQMGQEVILRCVPISNHLYFYWYRQILGQKVEFLVSFYNNEISEKSEIFDDQFSVERPDGSNFTLKIRSTKLEDSAMYFCASSVEGAPGNTIYFGEGSWLTVV.

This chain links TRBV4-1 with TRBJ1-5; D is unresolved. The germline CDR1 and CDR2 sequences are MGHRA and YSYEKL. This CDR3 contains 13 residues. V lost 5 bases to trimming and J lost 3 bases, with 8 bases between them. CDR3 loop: CASSYGPNQPQHF. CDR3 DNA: TGCGCCAGCAGCTATGGTCCCAATCAGCCCCAGCATTTT.

CDR3 nucleotide sequence: TGTGCCAGCAGTTACCGGGACAGCGAGACAACCTTC. The encoded protein is CASSYRDSETTF. The chain recombines TRBV6-5 with TRBJ1-2; 7 bases match TRBD1. CDR1 MNHEY and CDR2 SVGAGI come from the germline V gene. This CDR3 is 12 amino acids long. V was pared by 2 bases and J by 14 bases, with 8 bases of the junction left unmatched.

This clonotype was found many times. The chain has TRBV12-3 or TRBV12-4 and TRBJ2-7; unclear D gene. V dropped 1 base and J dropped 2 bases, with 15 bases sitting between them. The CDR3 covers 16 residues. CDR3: CASSLGYGKLTYEQYF. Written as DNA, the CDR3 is TGTGCCAGCAGTTTAGGGTACGGAAAGCTAACCTACGAGCAGTACTTC.

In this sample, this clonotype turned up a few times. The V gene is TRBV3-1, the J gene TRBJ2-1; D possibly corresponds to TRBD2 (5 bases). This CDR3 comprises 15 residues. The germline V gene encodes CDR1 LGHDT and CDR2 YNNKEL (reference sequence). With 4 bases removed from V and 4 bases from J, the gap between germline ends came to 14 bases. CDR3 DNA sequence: TGTGCCAGCAGCCGAGGACGGACTGAGTACAATGAGCAGTTCTTC. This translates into CASSRGRTEYNEQFF.

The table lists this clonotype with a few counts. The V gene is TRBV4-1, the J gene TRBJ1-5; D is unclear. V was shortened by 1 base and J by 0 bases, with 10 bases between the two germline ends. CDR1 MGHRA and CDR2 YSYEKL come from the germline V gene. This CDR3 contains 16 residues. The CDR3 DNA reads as TGCGCCAGCAGCCAAGTTTTACAGAATAGCAATCAGCCCCAGCATTTT. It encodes CASSQVLQNSNQPQHF.

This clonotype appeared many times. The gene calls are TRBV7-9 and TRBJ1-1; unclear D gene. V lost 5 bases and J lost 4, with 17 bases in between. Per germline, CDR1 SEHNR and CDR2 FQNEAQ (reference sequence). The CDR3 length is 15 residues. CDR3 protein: CASSPSGSGSTEAFF. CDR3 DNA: TGTGCCAGCAGCCCTAGTGGTTCGGGTTCCACTGAAGCTTTCTTT.

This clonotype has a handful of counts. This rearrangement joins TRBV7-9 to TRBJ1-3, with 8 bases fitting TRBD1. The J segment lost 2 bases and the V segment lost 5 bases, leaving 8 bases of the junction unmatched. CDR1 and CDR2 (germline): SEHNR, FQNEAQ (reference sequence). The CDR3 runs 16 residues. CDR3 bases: TGTGCCAGCAGCCGCACCGCGACAGGGGCTGGAAACACCATATATTTT. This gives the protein CASSRTATGAGNTIYF.

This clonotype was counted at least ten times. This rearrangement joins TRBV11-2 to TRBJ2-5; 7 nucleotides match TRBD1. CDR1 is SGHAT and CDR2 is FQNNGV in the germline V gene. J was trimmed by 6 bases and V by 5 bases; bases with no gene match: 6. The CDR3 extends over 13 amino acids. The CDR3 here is CASSRDREKTQYF. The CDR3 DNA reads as TGTGCCAGCAGCCGAGACAGGGAGAAGACCCAGTACTTC.

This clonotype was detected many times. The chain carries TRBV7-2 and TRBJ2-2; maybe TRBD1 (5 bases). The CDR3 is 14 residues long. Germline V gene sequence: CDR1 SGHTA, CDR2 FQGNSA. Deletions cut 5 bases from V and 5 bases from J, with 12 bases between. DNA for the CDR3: TGTGCCAGCAGCCAAGGACACCTGACCGGGGAGCTGTTTTTT. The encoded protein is CASSQGHLTGELFF.

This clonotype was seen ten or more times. CDR3 in DNA: TGCGCCAGCAGCTTGGCCATAGGGGAGGGCACTGAAGCTTTCTTT. Protein: CASSLAIGEGTEAFF. J is TRBJ1-1 and V is TRBV5-1; weak D call: TRBD1 (5 bases). The germline CDR1 and CDR2 sequences are SGHRS and YFSETQ. The ends were cut back, 0 bases at V and 4 bases at J, with 13 bases in the middle. The CDR3 has 15 residues.

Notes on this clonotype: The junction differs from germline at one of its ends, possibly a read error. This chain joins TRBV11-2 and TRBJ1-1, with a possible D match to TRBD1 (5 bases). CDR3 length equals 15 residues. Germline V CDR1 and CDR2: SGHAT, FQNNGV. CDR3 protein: CASSPSTGYNTQAFF. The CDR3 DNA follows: TGTGCCAGCAGCCCCAGCACAGGCTATAACACTCAAGCTTTCTTT.